This T cell receptor (beta chain) emerged from a study of blood T cell repertoires in COVID-19. About the research overall: The study drew acute and convalescent COVID-19 samples from the United States, Italy and Spain. PBMCs, B-cell-depleted T cells, or T cells provided the cDNA or gDNA that made up the material.

Trimming took 5 bases from V and 0 from J, leaving 20 bases between them. The germline gives CDR1 LNHNV, CDR2 YYDKDF (reference sequence). The CDR3 contains 18 residues. As processed by the authors: For nucleated cells, counts were estimated from reference gene primer amplification. Some clones are missing from TCRdb's copy, which holds only in-frame ones; the method was immunoSEQ multiplex PCR. V, J and clone size are those of that table, while D and trimming were read from the DNA. The sample includes about 240,000 clones, over 75% seen only once; the top ten take roughly 1.9%. The chain couples TRBV15 to TRBJ1-3; D remains ambiguous. The sample consisted of peripheral blood. This sequence was found in a man aged 25 to 40 who had recovered from COVID-19. The CDR3, as DNA: TGTGCCACCAGCCCCCCTCCCCGTCCCGGGTTCTCTGGAAACACCATATATTTT. Encoded protein: CATSPPPRPGFSGNTIYF.